The 30 T cell receptor beta chains below come from one sample, sequenced in a study of neoadjuvant nivolumab and ipilimumab in lung cancer. Some clones are missing from TCRdb's copy, which holds only in-frame ones; the method was immunoSEQ multiplex PCR. Among about 18,000 clones listed, 87% were seen once. The source was peripheral blood, collected before neoadjuvant nivolumab, alone or with ipilimumab. These TCRs come from an adult with non-small cell lung cancer.

V gene TRBV18 combines with J gene TRBJ1-1; 10 bases fit TRBD1. The germline V gene encodes CDR1 KGHSH and CDR2 LQKENI. The ends lost 3 bases at V and 3 bases at J; junction bases unmatched: 10. This CDR3 is 17 amino acids long. CDR3 sequence (DNA): TGTGCCAGCTCACCGCGACAGGGGGCGCTTTCGGACACTGAAGCTTTCTTT. It translates to CASSPRQGALSDTEAFF.

This clone was counted only a few times. This rearrangement joins TRBV15 to TRBJ1-1; the match to TRBD1 covers 10 bases. Germline assignment: CDR1 LNHNV and CDR2 YYDKDF (reference sequence). CDR3 length: 13 amino acids. With V trimmed by 2 bases and J by 10 bases, 4 bases remained unmatched. This chain's CDR3 is CATSRSDRGRAFF. The CDR3 DNA reads as TGTGCCACCAGCAGATCTGACAGGGGGCGAGCTTTCTTT.

The rearrangement uses TRBV6-1 and TRBJ2-7, with TRBD1 matching 8 bases. In germline, CDR1 is MNHNS, CDR2 SASEGT. The V segment lost 6 bases and the J segment 6 bases; nucleotides outside the gene matches: 7. This CDR3 has 13 amino acids. This CDR3 is CASRGQENSEQYF. The CDR3 DNA sequence: TGTGCCAGCAGGGGACAGGAGAACTCCGAGCAGTACTTC.

The genes are TRBV7-8 and TRBJ2-7; D uncertain. The CDR3 is 13 amino acids. Looked up from germline, CDR1 is SGHVS and CDR2 is FQNEAQ. The V and J ends lost 0 bases and 1 base respectively, with 4 bases between them. This chain's CDR3 is CASSLAGSYEQYF. The CDR3 region has the DNA TGTGCCAGCAGCTTAGCAGGTTCCTACGAGCAGTACTTC.

The V and J genes are TRBV4-3 and TRBJ2-7; TRBD1 might be the D (5 bases). Trimming took off 0 bases at V and 4 bases at J, with 10 bases between the two ends. Germline CDR1 LGHNA, CDR2 YSLEER. The CDR3 runs 14 residues. CDR3 in DNA: TGCGCCAGCAGCCAAGATCTAGGGGAATACGAGCAGTACTTC. This encodes CASSQDLGEYEQYF.

In DNA, the CDR3 is TGTGCCAGCAGCGTAGCTGAGACAGGGGGGTTCTACAATGAGCAGTTCTTC. Amino acid sequence: CASSVAETGGFYNEQFF. The chain carries TRBV9 and TRBJ2-1; TRBD1 agrees at 9 bases. This CDR3 spans 17 amino acids. Losses at the gene ends were 0 bases for V and 3 bases for J; bases not matched to a gene: 7. In germline, CDR1 is SGDLS, CDR2 YYNGEE.

The gene calls are TRBV5-4 and TRBJ2-7; 13 nucleotides line up with TRBD2. Germline V CDR1 and CDR2: SGHNT, YYREEE (reference sequence). The CDR3 covers 15 residues. V trimming: 2 bases; J trimming: 3 bases; junction bases outside the gene matches: 2. The CDR3 sequence is CASSLGTSGNYEQYF. CDR3 sequence (DNA): TGTGCCAGCAGCTTAGGGACTAGCGGGAACTACGAGCAGTACTTC.

The chain combines TRBV18 with TRBJ2-5; D not resolved. The CDR3 is 13 amino acids. Germline lookup yields CDR1 KGHSH and CDR2 LQKENI. Trimming left V 2 bases short and J 2 bases short, with 6 bases between. The CDR3 DNA follows: TGTGCCAGCTCACCAATGGTACAAGAGACCCAGTACTTC. It specifies CASSPMVQETQYF.

The sample holds a few counts of this clone. The chain has TRBV4-3 and TRBJ1-1, with D possibly being TRBD1 (6 bases). The V end lost 2 bases, the J end lost 5 bases, and 9 bases lay between the germline ends. The CDR3 has 13 residues. Per the germline V gene, CDR1 is LGHNA and CDR2 is YSLEER. The DNA for the CDR3 is TGCGCCAGCAGCCAAAGCAGGGGAACTGAAGCTTTCTTT. Translating it yields CASSQSRGTEAFF.

This clone was found once. The chain uses TRBV19 and TRBJ1-1, with 7 bases lining up with TRBD1. The CDR3 is made up of 14 amino acids. The V and J ends lost 5 bases and 3 bases, in that order; junction bases with no gene match: 6. Germline CDR1 LNHDA, CDR2 SQIVND (reference sequence). In DNA, the CDR3 is TGTGCCAGTAGTTTCATTGACAGGGACACTGAAGCTTTCTTT. This sequence encodes CASSFIDRDTEAFF. Using reference TRBV19 and TRBJ1-1 for the parts outside the CDR3, the full variable domain is DGGITQSPKYLFRKEGQNVTLSCEQNLNHDAMYWYRQDPGQGLRLIYYSQIVNDFQKGDIAEGYSVSREKKESFPLTVTSAQKNPTAFYLCASSFIDRDTEAFFGQGTRLTVV.

The J gene is TRBJ2-7, the V gene TRBV30; D ambiguous. The germline gives CDR1 GTSNPN, CDR2 SVGIG (reference sequence). The V and J ends lost 7 bases and 2 bases respectively, with 15 bases between them. CDR3 size: 13 residues. The CDR3 loop reads CALDGALAYEQYF. The DNA for the CDR3 is TGTGCCTTAGACGGAGCTCTAGCCTACGAGCAGTACTTC.

The genes are TRBV7-3 and TRBJ2-3; the D is unclear. This CDR3 is built from 13 residues. Between the trimmed V and J ends, which lost 2 bases and 1 base, there was a span of 4 bases. Per the germline V gene, CDR1 is SGHTA and CDR2 is FQGTGA. The CDR3 DNA is TGTGCCAGCAGCTTACAAGGCACAGATACGCAGTATTTT. It encodes CASSLQGTDTQYF. The full variable domain, with the rest looked up from reference TRBV7-3 and TRBJ2-3, is GAGVSQTPSNKVTEKGKYVELRCDPISGHTALYWYRQSLGQGPEFLIYFQGTGAADDSGLPNDRFFAVRPEGSVSTLKIQRTERGDSAVYLCASSLQGTDTQYFGPGTRLTVL.

V and J are TRBV11-2 and TRBJ2-7; 11 nucleotides align to TRBD2. Germline lookup yields CDR1 SGHAT and CDR2 FQNNGV. The CDR3 runs 14 residues. J lost 7 bases, V lost 3 bases, and 5 bases had no gene match. Written as DNA, the CDR3 is TGTGCCAGCAGCTTTAGCGGGAGGGCCGGGGAGCAGTACTTC. Encoded protein: CASSFSGRAGEQYF.

The J gene is TRBJ2-1, the V gene TRBV7-9; D ambiguous. Germline lookup yields CDR1 SEHNR and CDR2 FQNEAQ (reference sequence). The length of the CDR3 is 12 residues. Trimming cost V 5 bases and J 8 bases, with 10 bases left between them. As DNA, the CDR3 is TGTGCCAGCAGCAGAAACACGTATGAGCAGTTCTTC. Amino acids: CASSRNTYEQFF.

V and J are TRBV19 and TRBJ2-7; D gene unclear. V was cut by 5 bases and J by 3 bases, with 2 bases left in between. CDR1 and CDR2 (germline): LNHDA, SQIVND (reference sequence). This CDR3 has 10 amino acids. CDR3 amino acids: CASSLYEQYF. The CDR3 bases are TGTGCCAGTAGTCTCTACGAGCAGTACTTC.

As regards this clone: This sample also contains other DNA sequences that code for the same CDR3. This chain links TRBV30 with TRBJ1-3; no firm D call. Trimming removed 1 base at V and 4 bases at J, with 14 bases between. Germline loops: CDR1 GTSNPN, CDR2 SVGIG (reference sequence). The CDR3 loop spans 15 amino acids. The CDR3 sequence is CAWSASGRRGNTIYF. The DNA for the CDR3 is TGTGCCTGGAGTGCTAGTGGCAGGAGAGGAAACACCATATATTTT. The entire variable domain, with the rest obtained from reference TRBV30 and TRBJ1-3, is as follows: SQTIHQWPATLVQPVGSPLSLECTVEGTSNPNLYWYRQAAGRGLQLLFYSVGIGQISSEVPQNLSASRPQDRQFILSSKKLLLSDSGFYLCAWSASGRRGNTIYFGEGSWLTVV.

This chain connects TRBV18 to TRBJ2-3, with 13 bases matching TRBD2. The CDR3 totals 17 residues. V was clipped by 2 bases and J by 0 bases; unmatched bases: 2. Looked up from germline, CDR1 is KGHSH and CDR2 is LQKENI. The CDR3 here is CASSPVGLAGSTDTQYF. CDR3 coding DNA: TGTGCCAGCTCACCAGTGGGACTAGCGGGGAGCACAGATACGCAGTATTTT.

The chain employs TRBV30 and TRBJ1-4; 10 bases line up with TRBD1. The CDR3 is 14 amino acids. CDR1 GTSNPN and CDR2 SVGIG come from the germline V gene (reference sequence). Germline trimming cut 0 bases from V and 8 bases from J; bases unmatched to any gene: 3. The CDR3 DNA reads as TGTGCCTGGAGTGTTGGGGACAGGGGAGAAAAACTGTTTTTT. This encodes CAWSVGDRGEKLFF.

The V call is TRBV14, the J call TRBJ1-5; possible D gene TRBD1, 6 bases. This CDR3 is 14 amino acids long. Germline V CDR1 and CDR2: SGHDN, FVKESK. The V gene lost 1 base and the J gene lost 9 bases, with 13 bases spanning the gap. CDR3 in DNA: TGTGCCAGCAGCCAAGTGGGACACCCCGGGCCCCAGCATTTT. Translating it yields CASSQVGHPGPQHF.

J is TRBJ2-7 and V is TRBV11-2; D tentatively fits TRBD1 or TRBD2 (5 bases each). Germline CDR1 SGHAT, CDR2 FQNNGV. The CDR3 is made up of 14 amino acids. The ends were cut back, 1 base at V and 2 bases at J, with 9 bases in the middle. CDR3: CASSLGDGPYEQYF. The CDR3 region has the DNA TGTGCCAGCAGCTTAGGGGACGGTCCCTACGAGCAGTACTTC.

This clone was detected once. This sequence joins TRBV5-1 and TRBJ1-2; 7 bases align to TRBD1. Germline V CDR1 and CDR2: SGHRS, YFSETQ. The CDR3 is made up of 14 amino acids. Unmatched junction bases numbered 5, after V lost 1 base and J lost 5 bases. The CDR3 nucleotides read TGCGCCAGCAGCTTGTATGGGACAGAGTATGGCTACACCTTC. Residues: CASSLYGTEYGYTF.

This clone was seen more than once but under ten times. The gene calls are TRBV10-1 and TRBJ1-1; D ambiguous. V lost 3 bases and J lost 1, with 6 bases in between. The germline gives CDR1 WNHNN, CDR2 SYGVQD (reference sequence). This CDR3 contains 13 residues. CDR3 sequence (DNA): TGCGCCAGCAGTGAACGGTCGAACACTGAAGCTTTCTTT. It codes for CASSERSNTEAFF.

The V call is TRBV18, the J call TRBJ2-5, with TRBD1 as a possible D gene (6 bases). The CDR3 is 15 amino acids. Germline CDR1 and CDR2: KGHSH and LQKENI. V was cut by 3 bases and J by 5 bases, with 16 bases left in between. In DNA form, the CDR3 reads TGTGCCAGCTCACCGCGGACAGCCAGTCAGGAGACCCAGTACTTC. Translation: CASSPRTASQETQYF.

This clone occurred once. V and J are TRBV4-2 and TRBJ2-4; 9 nucleotides line up with TRBD2. Germline V gives CDR1 LGHNA, CDR2 YNFKEQ. J lost 10 bases, V lost 0 bases, and 10 bases had no gene match. The CDR3 runs 16 residues. The CDR3 bases are TGTGCCAGCAGCCAAGATCTGGGCGGGAGGGCCCATATTCAGTACTTC. Translation gives CASSQDLGGRAHIQYF.

The CDR3 loop is CASRRTSGLDEQYF. The CDR3 nucleotides read TGTGCCAGCAGGCGGACTAGCGGGCTAGACGAGCAGTACTTC. This sequence joins TRBV5-4 and TRBJ2-7, with 11 bases aligning to TRBD2. The CDR3 contains 14 residues. V lost 5 bases and J lost 5; bases outside the gene matches: 6. Per germline, CDR1 SGHNT and CDR2 YYREEE (reference sequence).

J is TRBJ2-7 and V is TRBV6-6; TRBD2 might be the D (6 bases). CDR1 is MNHNY, CDR2 SVGAGI, per germline (reference sequence). The CDR3 runs to 13 residues. Trimming removed 5 bases at V and 0 bases at J, with 8 bases between. The CDR3 sequence: CASSRENSYEQYF. CDR3 coding DNA: TGTGCCAGCAGTCGGGAGAACTCCTACGAGCAGTACTTC.

This chain links TRBV29-1 with TRBJ1-2; D not resolved. This CDR3 is 12 amino acids long. The V gene's germline CDR1 is SQVTM and CDR2 ANQGSEA. V was shortened by 0 bases and J by 7 bases, with 9 bases between the two germline ends. The CDR3 reads CSVEEGGSGYTF. CDR3 sequence (DNA): TGCAGCGTTGAAGAGGGTGGCAGTGGCTACACCTTC.

The V call is TRBV7-9, the J call TRBJ1-1; D might be TRBD1 (5 bases). This CDR3 contains 16 residues. The V gene's germline CDR1 is SEHNR and CDR2 FQNEAQ (reference sequence). The germline V and J ends were trimmed by 5 bases and 6 bases, with 22 bases remaining between them. The CDR3 nucleotides are TGTGCCAGCAGCCCACGGGGGAGGGGCCCCGGGGCTGAAGCTTTCTTT. Translated: CASSPRGRGPGAEAFF.

J is TRBJ2-5 and V is TRBV7-2, with 11 bases aligning to TRBD2. This CDR3 contains 16 residues. In germline, CDR1 is SGHTA, CDR2 FQGNSA. V was clipped by 3 bases and J by 3 bases; unmatched bases: 6. The CDR3 sequence is CASSFIAGGPKETQYF. DNA of the CDR3: TGTGCCAGCAGCTTTATAGCGGGAGGGCCTAAAGAGACCCAGTACTTC.

The CDR3, as DNA: TGTGCCAGCAGCTTCGATGACAGGGTCGGGGGCTACACCTTC. It codes for CASSFDDRVGGYTF. This rearrangement joins TRBV7-2 to TRBJ1-2; 7 nucleotides agree with TRBD1. The CDR3 is 14 residues long. The germline V gene has CDR1 SGHTA and CDR2 FQGNSA. With 3 bases clipped from V and 8 bases from J, the junction kept 9 bases outside the gene matches.